The 2 T cell receptor beta chains below were found in one sample sequenced in a study of identical twins. TCRdb re-analysed the 5' RACE reads in MiXCR, keeping a single row per CDR3 protein. The sample lists some 600,000 distinct CDR3 sequences; 7.1% were seen once. These same data were also listed under a study on yellow fever vaccine responses in identical twins.

Sequencing was done on a sample of PBMCs. The receptors here all came from a woman aged 18-29 years in good health.

The rearrangement joins TRBV5-6 to TRBJ2-3; D possibly corresponds to TRBD1 (5 bases). Trimming removed 2 bases from V and 4 bases from J, with 14 bases in between. The germline gives CDR1 SGHDT, CDR2 YYEEEE. This CDR3 has 15 residues. In DNA form, the CDR3 reads TGTGCCAGCAGCTTCGGCCTCAGGGATGCAGATACGCAGTATTTT. It translates to CASSFGLRDADTQYF.

The chain employs TRBV7-9 and TRBJ2-5; D possibly corresponds to TRBD1 (6 bases). V was trimmed by 11 bases and J by 1 base, leaving 8 bases between them. Germline V CDR1 and CDR2: SEHNR, FQNEAQ (reference sequence). The CDR3 length is 11 residues. The CDR3 bases are TGTGCCGACAGGCCCCAAGAGACCCAGTACTTC. Protein: CADRPQETQYF.